This is a list of T cell receptor beta chains from one sample in a study of blood T cell repertoires in COVID-19. Data came from immunoSEQ multiplex PCR; TCRdb stores just in-frame clones and leaves some out. The top ten clones hold about 3.2% of a sample with over 400,000 clones, roughly 88% of them seen once. What was sequenced was peripheral blood. Receptor source: a human donor in a cohort sampled during active COVID-19. CDR3s include the opening cysteine and the closing phenylalanine or tryptophan. D genes are given only for firm matches. Only part of the rows carry a size: once, few, many, or a class if the clone is expanded.

once,TRBV19,TRBJ2-4,TRBD1,CASSIHGQGDSGNIQYF,TGTGCCAGTAGTATCCATGGACAGGGGGATTCCGGAAACATTCAGTACTTC
once,TRBV11-3,TRBJ2-7,-,CASSPAGGIYEQYF,TGTGCCAGCAGCCCGGCGGGCGGGATATACGAGCAGTACTTC
-,TRBV27,TRBJ1-6,-,CASSLGTDYNSPLHF,TGTGCCAGCAGTTTAGGGACTGATTATAATTCACCCCTCCACTTT
-,TRBV19,TRBJ2-3,TRBD2,CASSIADSGADTQYF,TGTGCCAGTAGTATAGCTGATAGCGGGGCAGATACGCAGTATTTT
-,TRBV30,TRBJ2-5,TRBD1,CALQTGTGEETQYF,TGTGCCTTGCAGACCGGGACAGGGGAAGAGACCCAGTACTTC
-,TRBV27,TRBJ1-2,TRBD1,CASSFSSGGFNPGYTF,TGTGCCAGCAGTTTTTCGTCAGGGGGCTTTAATCCGGGCTACACCTTC
-,TRBV10-1,TRBJ2-5,-,CASSEPGLAETQYF,TGCGCCTCTTCGGAGCCCGGACTGGCTGAGACCCAGTACTTC
-,TRBV7-2,TRBJ2-4,TRBD2,CASSFSGAGGKNIQYF,TGTGCCAGCAGCTTCTCCGGAGCGGGAGGCAAAAACATTCAGTACTTC
-,TRBV7-6,TRBJ2-7,-,CASSLEGRTNYEQYF,TGTGCCAGCAGCTTGGAGGGACGGACTAACTACGAGCAGTACTTC
-,TRBV28,TRBJ2-3,-,CASSLSLSTDTQYF,TGTGCCAGCAGTTTGTCCTTAAGCACAGATACGCAGTATTTT
-,TRBV12-3/TRBV12-4,TRBJ2-7,-,CASSTSRDYEQYF,TGTGCCAGCAGTACCTCCCGGGACTACGAGCAGTACTTC
-,TRBV15,TRBJ2-7,TRBD2,CATSREIGRATEQYF,TGTGCCACCAGCAGAGAGATAGGGAGGGCGACCGAGCAGTACTTC
-,TRBV28,TRBJ1-1,-,CASSLDRRPGAFF,TGTGCCAGCAGTCTTGACCGACGACCAGGGGCTTTCTTT
-,TRBV5-1,TRBJ2-7,TRBD2,CASSLTSATYEQYF,TGCGCCAGCAGCTTAACTAGCGCTACCTACGAGCAGTACTTC
-,TRBV10-3,TRBJ2-1,TRBD2,CAISEAGVAYNEQFF,TGTGCCATCAGTGAAGCGGGAGTAGCCTACAATGAGCAGTTCTTC
-,TRBV19,TRBJ2-1,-,CATQGRVSYNEQFF,TGTGCCACCCAGGGAAGGGTCTCCTACAATGAGCAGTTCTTC
-,TRBV19,TRBJ1-5,-,CASSMQGFRQPQHF,TGTGCCAGTAGTATGCAGGGGTTCCGTCAGCCCCAGCATTTT
-,TRBV7-8,TRBJ2-7,-,CASSLVDSLYEQYF,TGTGCCAGCAGCTTAGTTGACAGCCTTTACGAGCAGTACTTC
-,TRBV27,TRBJ2-7,TRBD1,CASSFGGQGTYEQYF,TGTGCCAGCAGTTTCGGCGGACAGGGAACCTACGAGCAGTACTTC
once,TRBV7-7,TRBJ2-5,-,CASSSEVPLRETQYF,TGTGCTAGCAGCTCGGAGGTCCCCCTCCGAGAGACCCAGTACTTC
-,TRBV7-2,TRBJ2-5,-,CASSLARTAQETQYF,TGTGCCAGCAGCTTAGCCAGGACAGCACAAGAGACCCAGTACTTC
-,TRBV18,TRBJ2-7,TRBD2,CASSAIKLAGASYEQYF,TGTGCCAGCTCAGCCATCAAACTAGCGGGGGCTTCCTACGAGCAGTACTTC
few,TRBV7-8,TRBJ2-5,-,CASSSGQQETQYF,TGTGCCAGCAGCTCCGGACAGCAAGAGACCCAGTACTTC
many,TRBV28,TRBJ1-1,-,CASSLGVGGRGEAFF,TGTGCCAGCAGTTTAGGAGTAGGTGGAAGGGGTGAAGCTTTCTTT